The 5 T cell receptor beta chains presented below share a single source sample, sequenced in a study of PD-1 blockade in classical Hodgkin lymphoma. Profiled with immunoSEQ multiplex PCR; TCRdb holds only in-frame clones, not every one. Altogether 12,000 to 15,000 clones are present, roughly 86% being singletons, with the ten largest covering under 6%. Following autologous stem cell transplantation, relapse occurred in every patient, and exposure to brentuximab vedotin varied. Sequencing used peripheral blood mononuclear cells (PBMCs), obtained at baseline. The receptors were sampled from a human donor with classical Hodgkin lymphoma.

The chain is built from TRBV6-5 and TRBJ2-1; D ambiguous. Trimming removed 0 bases from V and 8 bases from J, with 8 bases in between. Germline assignment: CDR1 MNHEY and CDR2 SVGAGI. This CDR3 region has 13 residues. The CDR3 nucleotides are TGTGCCAGCAGTTACTCTAATTTCGATGAGCAGTTCTTC. As protein: CASSYSNFDEQFF.

V usage is TRBV6-1 and J usage is TRBJ2-6, with a possible D match to TRBD1 (6 bases). The CDR3 loop spans 15 amino acids. Germline V gene data show CDR1 as MNHNS and CDR2 as SASEGT. V lost 10 bases and J lost 1, with 14 bases in between. The DNA for the CDR3 is TGTGCCACCAGGGGAATGGGGTCTGGGGCCAACGTCCTGACTTTC. This gives the protein CATRGMGSGANVLTF.

The chain couples TRBV7-2 to TRBJ2-3; the D gene is possibly TRBD2 (5 bases). The CDR3 is 18 residues long. Trimming stripped 0 bases from V and 5 bases from J, with 21 bases between. Per the germline V gene, CDR1 is SGHTA and CDR2 is FQGNSA. The CDR3 loop reads CASSLARGGYPWGDTQYF. The CDR3 region has the DNA TGTGCCAGCAGCTTAGCTAGAGGAGGCTACCCTTGGGGAGATACGCAGTATTTT.

The chain recombines TRBV19 with TRBJ1-2; D is ambiguous. V was shortened by 3 bases and J by 7 bases, with 15 bases between the two germline ends. Germline V lookup: CDR1 LNHDA, CDR2 SQIVND (reference sequence). This CDR3 has 14 residues. In DNA form, the CDR3 reads TGTGCCAGTAGTATTCGAGAAGAGTTAGGTGGCTACACCTTC. Translation: CASSIREELGGYTF.

CDR3: CATAGGFSTDTQYF. For the CDR3, the DNA is TGTGCCACCGCAGGGGGCTTTAGCACAGATACGCAGTATTTT. This chain joins TRBV25-1 and TRBJ2-3; 8 bases fit TRBD1. Germline V gene lookup returns CDR1 MGHDK and CDR2 SYGVNS. Germline trimming cut 10 bases from V and 0 bases from J; bases unmatched to any gene: 6. This CDR3 is 14 amino acids long.